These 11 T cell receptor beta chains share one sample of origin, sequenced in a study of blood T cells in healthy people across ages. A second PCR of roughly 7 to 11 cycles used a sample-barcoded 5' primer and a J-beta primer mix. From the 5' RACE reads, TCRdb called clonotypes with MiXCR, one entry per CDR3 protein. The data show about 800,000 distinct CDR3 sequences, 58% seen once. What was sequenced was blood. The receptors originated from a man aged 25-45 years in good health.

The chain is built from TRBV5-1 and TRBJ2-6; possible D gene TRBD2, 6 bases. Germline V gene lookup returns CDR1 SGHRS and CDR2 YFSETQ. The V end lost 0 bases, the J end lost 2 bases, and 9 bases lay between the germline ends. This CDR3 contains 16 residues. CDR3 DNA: TGCGCCAGCAGCTTGGTGGAGGGGCCTGGGGCCAACGTCCTGACTTTC. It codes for CASSLVEGPGANVLTF.

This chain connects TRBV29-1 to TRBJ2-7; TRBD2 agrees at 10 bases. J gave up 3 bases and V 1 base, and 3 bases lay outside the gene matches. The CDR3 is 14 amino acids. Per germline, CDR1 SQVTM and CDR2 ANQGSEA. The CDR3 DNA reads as TGCAGCGTTGAAGTTAGCGGGAGGAGCTACGAGCAGTACTTC. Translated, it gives CSVEVSGRSYEQYF.

The CDR3 nucleotides read TGTGCCAGCAGCGTAGGCAGCGGGGGCGGTTCGCAGTATTTT. Protein product: CASSVGSGGGSQYF. The chain uses TRBV9 and TRBJ2-3; TRBD2 agrees at 8 bases. With 0 bases clipped from V and 10 bases from J, the junction kept 7 bases outside the gene matches. CDR3 length: 14 residues. From germline, CDR1 is SGDLS and CDR2 YYNGEE.

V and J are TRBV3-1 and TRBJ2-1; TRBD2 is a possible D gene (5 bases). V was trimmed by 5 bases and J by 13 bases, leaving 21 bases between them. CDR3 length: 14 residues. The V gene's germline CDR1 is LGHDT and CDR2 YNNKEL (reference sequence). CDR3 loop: CASSFRTPGETQFF. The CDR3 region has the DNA TGTGCCAGCAGCTTCCGGACCCCTGGGGAGACCCAGTTCTTC.

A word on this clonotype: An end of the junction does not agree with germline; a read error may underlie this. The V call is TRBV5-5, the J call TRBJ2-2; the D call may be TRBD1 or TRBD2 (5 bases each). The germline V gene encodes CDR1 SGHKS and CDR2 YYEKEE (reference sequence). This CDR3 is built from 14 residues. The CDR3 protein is CASSPGTFTEELFF. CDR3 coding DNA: TGTGCCAGCAGCCCCGGGACCTTCACCGAGGAGCTGTTTTTT.

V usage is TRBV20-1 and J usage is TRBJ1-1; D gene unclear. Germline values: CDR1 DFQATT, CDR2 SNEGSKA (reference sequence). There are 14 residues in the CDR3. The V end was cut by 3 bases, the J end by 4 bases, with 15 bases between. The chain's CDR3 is CSARAQYHGTEAFF. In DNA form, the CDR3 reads TGCAGTGCTAGGGCTCAATATCATGGCACTGAAGCTTTCTTT.

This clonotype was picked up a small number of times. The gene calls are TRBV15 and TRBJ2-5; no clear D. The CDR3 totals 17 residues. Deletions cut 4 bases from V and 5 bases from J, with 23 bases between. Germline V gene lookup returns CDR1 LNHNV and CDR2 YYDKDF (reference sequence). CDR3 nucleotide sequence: TGTGCCACCAGCACTTTAGTAGGGCTAGAGAAGAGGGAGACCCAGTACTTC. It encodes CATSTLVGLEKRETQYF.

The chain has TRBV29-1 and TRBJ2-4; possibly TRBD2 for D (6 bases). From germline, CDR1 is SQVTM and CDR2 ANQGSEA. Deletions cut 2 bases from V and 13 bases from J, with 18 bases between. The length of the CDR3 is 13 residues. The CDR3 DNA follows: TGCAGCGTTGAAAGCCAGGGCGGGGTAGAGCAGTACTTC. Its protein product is CSVESQGGVEQYF.

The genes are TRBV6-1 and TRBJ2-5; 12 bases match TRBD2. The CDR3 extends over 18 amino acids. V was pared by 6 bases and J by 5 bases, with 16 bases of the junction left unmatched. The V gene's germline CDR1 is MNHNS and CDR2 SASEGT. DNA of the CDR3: TGTGCCAGCAGCCTTCGTAGGGGAATCGGGACTAGCGGGGAGACCCAGTACTTC. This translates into CASSLRRGIGTSGETQYF.

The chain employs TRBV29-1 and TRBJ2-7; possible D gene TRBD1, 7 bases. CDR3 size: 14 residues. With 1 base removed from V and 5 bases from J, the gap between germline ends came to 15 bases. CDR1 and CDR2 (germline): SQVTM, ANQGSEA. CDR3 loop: CSVEGSRGVDEQYF. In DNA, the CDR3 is TGCAGCGTTGAAGGTAGCAGGGGGGTGGACGAGCAGTACTTC.

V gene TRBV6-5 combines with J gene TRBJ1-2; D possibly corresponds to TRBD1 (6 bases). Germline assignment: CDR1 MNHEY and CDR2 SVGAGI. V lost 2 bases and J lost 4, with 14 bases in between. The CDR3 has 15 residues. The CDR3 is CASSYGGQGSYGYTF. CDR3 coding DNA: TGTGCCAGCAGTTACGGGGGCCAGGGGAGCTATGGCTACACCTTC.